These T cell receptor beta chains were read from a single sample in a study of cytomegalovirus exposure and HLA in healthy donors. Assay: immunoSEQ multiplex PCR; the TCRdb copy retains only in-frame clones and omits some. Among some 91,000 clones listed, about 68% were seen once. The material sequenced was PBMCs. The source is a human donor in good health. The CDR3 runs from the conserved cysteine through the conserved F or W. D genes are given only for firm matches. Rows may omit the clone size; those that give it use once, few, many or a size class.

cdr3_aa: CASSLGPPETYEQYF
cdr3_nt: TGCGCCAGCAGCTTGGGGCCCCCGGAGACCTACGAGCAGTACTTC
d_call: NA
j_call: TRBJ2-7
v_call: TRBV5-1
clone_size: NA

cdr3_aa: CASSEGARWNEQYF
cdr3_nt: TGTGCCAGCAGTGAAGGGGCCAGGTGGAACGAGCAGTACTTC
d_call: NA
j_call: TRBJ2-7
v_call: TRBV25-1
clone_size: NA

cdr3_aa: CASSVLSTADTEAFF
cdr3_nt: TGTGCCAGCAGCGTATTGTCGACTGCGGACACTGAAGCTTTCTTT
d_call: NA
j_call: TRBJ1-1
v_call: TRBV9
clone_size: once

cdr3_aa: CASQRRSTVEAFF
cdr3_nt: TGTGCCTCCCAGCGGCGTTCTACTGTCGAAGCTTTCTTT
d_call: NA
j_call: TRBJ1-1
v_call: TRBV2
clone_size: NA

cdr3_aa: CASSLVGLEAFF
cdr3_nt: TGTGCCAGCAGCTTAGTGGGCCTTGAAGCTTTCTTT
d_call: NA
j_call: TRBJ1-1
v_call: TRBV7-2
clone_size: once

cdr3_aa: CASRNGPAEGAYGYTF
cdr3_nt: TGCGCCAGCCGGAACGGACCAGCCGAGGGGGCGTATGGCTACACCTTC
d_call: TRBD1
j_call: TRBJ1-2
v_call: TRBV5-1
clone_size: NA

cdr3_aa: CSVEVAGSGGETQYF
cdr3_nt: TGCAGCGTTGAAGTAGCGGGGTCAGGGGGAGAGACCCAGTACTTC
d_call: NA
j_call: TRBJ2-5
v_call: TRBV29-1
clone_size: NA

cdr3_aa: CASSQAGLGGPYNEQFF
cdr3_nt: TGCGCCAGCAGCCAAGCAGGATTGGGGGGACCGTACAATGAGCAGTTCTTC
d_call: NA
j_call: TRBJ2-1
v_call: TRBV4-3
clone_size: NA

cdr3_aa: CASSSGQNMNTEAFF
cdr3_nt: TGTGCCAGCAGTTCGGGACAGAACATGAACACTGAAGCTTTCTTT
d_call: TRBD1
j_call: TRBJ1-1
v_call: TRBV27
clone_size: NA

cdr3_aa: CASSLSPPGGPKETQYF
cdr3_nt: TGTGCCAGCAGCTTGTCCCCCCCGGGGGGGCCCAAAGAGACCCAGTACTTC
d_call: TRBD2
j_call: TRBJ2-5
v_call: TRBV5-4
clone_size: NA

cdr3_aa: CASSQGQGGGEQFF
cdr3_nt: TGTGCCAGCAGCCAGGGACAGGGCGGAGGTGAGCAGTTCTTC
d_call: TRBD1
j_call: TRBJ2-1
v_call: TRBV7-9
clone_size: NA

cdr3_aa: CASSIRREGNTIYF
cdr3_nt: TGTGCCAGTAGTATAAGACGGGAGGGAAACACCATATATTTT
d_call: NA
j_call: TRBJ1-3
v_call: TRBV19
clone_size: NA

cdr3_aa: CSVLGTGTGEQYF
cdr3_nt: TGCAGCGTCCTCGGGACAGGGACCGGGGAGCAGTACTTC
d_call: TRBD1
j_call: TRBJ2-7
v_call: TRBV29-1
clone_size: NA

cdr3_aa: CASSYSNRAANEKLFF
cdr3_nt: TGTGCCAGCAGTTACTCGAACAGGGCGGCTAATGAAAAACTGTTTTTT
d_call: NA
j_call: TRBJ1-4
v_call: TRBV6-5
clone_size: NA

cdr3_aa: CASSPTRQETQYF
cdr3_nt: TGTGCCAGCAGCCCAACGCGCCAAGAGACCCAGTACTTC
d_call: NA
j_call: TRBJ2-5
v_call: TRBV7-2
clone_size: NA

cdr3_aa: CASSYSAVYGYTF
cdr3_nt: TGTGCCAGCAGTTACAGCGCAGTCTATGGCTACACCTTC
d_call: NA
j_call: TRBJ1-2
v_call: TRBV6-5
clone_size: few

cdr3_aa: CAILRPRGDSYGYTF
cdr3_nt: TGTGCCATCTTACGTCCGAGGGGGGACAGCTATGGCTACACCTTC
d_call: TRBD1
j_call: TRBJ1-2
v_call: TRBV19
clone_size: NA

cdr3_aa: CASSQVLETRVETQYF
cdr3_nt: TGCGCCAGCAGCCAGGTATTGGAGACTAGGGTCGAGACCCAGTACTTC
d_call: NA
j_call: TRBJ2-5
v_call: TRBV4-1
clone_size: NA

cdr3_aa: CASSSTGPAGGWETQYF
cdr3_nt: TGTGCCAGCAGCTCGACTGGCCCCGCGGGGGGGTGGGAGACCCAGTACTTC
d_call: TRBD2
j_call: TRBJ2-5
v_call: TRBV7-3
clone_size: NA

cdr3_aa: CASSIFARNTYEQYF
cdr3_nt: TGTGCCAGTAGTATCTTCGCCAGGAATACCTACGAGCAGTACTTC
d_call: NA
j_call: TRBJ2-7
v_call: TRBV19
clone_size: NA

cdr3_aa: CASSEGAVYGYTF
cdr3_nt: TGTGCCAGCAGTGAAGGGGCAGTCTATGGCTACACCTTC
d_call: NA
j_call: TRBJ1-2
v_call: TRBV2
clone_size: few

cdr3_aa: CASRITGYGYTF
cdr3_nt: TGTGCCAGCAGGATCACAGGTTATGGCTACACCTTC
d_call: NA
j_call: TRBJ1-2
v_call: TRBV28
clone_size: NA

cdr3_aa: CASSLFQRGYNEQFF
cdr3_nt: TGTGCCAGCAGCTTATTCCAGCGGGGATACAATGAGCAGTTCTTC
d_call: TRBD2
j_call: TRBJ2-1
v_call: TRBV7-3
clone_size: once

cdr3_aa: CASSSTLGTGGYEQYF
cdr3_nt: TGCGCCAGCAGCTCGACGTTGGGGACAGGGGGCTACGAGCAGTACTTC
d_call: TRBD1
j_call: TRBJ2-7
v_call: TRBV5-1
clone_size: NA

cdr3_aa: CASSQAPASLHEQYF
cdr3_nt: TGTGCCAGCAGCCAAGCGCCGGCTAGCCTCCACGAGCAGTACTTC
d_call: NA
j_call: TRBJ2-7
v_call: TRBV14
clone_size: NA

cdr3_aa: CASSLASGRSSGNTIYF
cdr3_nt: TGCGCCAGCAGCTTGGCCTCAGGGCGAAGCTCTGGAAACACCATATATTTT
d_call: NA
j_call: TRBJ1-3
v_call: TRBV5-1
clone_size: NA

cdr3_aa: CASTWDRLGANEQFF
cdr3_nt: TGCGCCAGCACGTGGGACAGGTTGGGGGCCAATGAGCAGTTCTTC
d_call: TRBD1
j_call: TRBJ2-1
v_call: TRBV5-1
clone_size: NA

cdr3_aa: CASTAGWGTDTQYF
cdr3_nt: TGTGCCAGTACGGCGGGTTGGGGCACAGATACGCAGTATTTT
d_call: NA
j_call: TRBJ2-3
v_call: TRBV19
clone_size: NA

cdr3_aa: CASSVAVDMDRPRYEQYF
cdr3_nt: TGTGCCAGCAGCGTAGCTGTGGATATGGACAGGCCCCGCTACGAGCAGTACTTC
d_call: TRBD1
j_call: TRBJ2-7
v_call: TRBV9
clone_size: few

cdr3_aa: CASSPHAGGASYNEQFF
cdr3_nt: TGTGCCAGCAGCCCCCATGCCGGGGGGGCTTCCTACAATGAGCAGTTCTTC
d_call: TRBD2
j_call: TRBJ2-1
v_call: TRBV7-2
clone_size: NA

cdr3_aa: CASSPQGGEQYF
cdr3_nt: TGTGCCAGCAGCCCGCAGGGCGGCGAGCAGTACTTC
d_call: NA
j_call: TRBJ2-7
v_call: TRBV5-6
clone_size: NA

cdr3_aa: CAWSGGSYNSPLHF
cdr3_nt: TGTGCCTGGAGTGGGGGCTCATATAATTCACCCCTCCACTTT
d_call: NA
j_call: TRBJ1-6
v_call: TRBV30
clone_size: NA

cdr3_aa: CASSSVWTDLNTEAFF
cdr3_nt: TGCGCCAGCAGCTCCGTCTGGACAGACTTGAACACTGAAGCTTTCTTT
d_call: NA
j_call: TRBJ1-1
v_call: TRBV5-1
clone_size: NA

cdr3_aa: CASSPREEETQYF
cdr3_nt: TGTGCCAGCAGTCCCAGGGAGGAAGAGACCCAGTACTTC
d_call: NA
j_call: TRBJ2-5
v_call: TRBV27
clone_size: NA

cdr3_aa: CSAGNTEAFF
cdr3_nt: TGCAGTGCCGGGAACACTGAAGCTTTCTTT
d_call: NA
j_call: TRBJ1-1
v_call: TRBV20-1
clone_size: NA

cdr3_aa: CASSPTGDRGAYEQYF
cdr3_nt: TGTGCCAGCAGCCCGACAGGGGACAGGGGAGCCTACGAGCAGTACTTC
d_call: TRBD1
j_call: TRBJ2-7
v_call: TRBV11-2
clone_size: few

cdr3_aa: CAIKGGRAGGRNTEAFF
cdr3_nt: TGTGCCATCAAGGGGGGTAGGGCAGGGGGCCGGAACACTGAAGCTTTCTTT
d_call: TRBD1
j_call: TRBJ1-1
v_call: TRBV10-3
clone_size: NA

cdr3_aa: CASTPGGTHYGYTF
cdr3_nt: TGTGCCAGTACCCCAGGCGGGACCCACTATGGCTACACCTTC
d_call: NA
j_call: TRBJ1-2
v_call: TRBV19
clone_size: NA

cdr3_aa: CASSPRGSGGVETQYF
cdr3_nt: TGTGCCAGCTCACCGCGCGGTAGCGGGGGCGTAGAGACCCAGTACTTC
d_call: TRBD2
j_call: TRBJ2-5
v_call: TRBV18
clone_size: NA

cdr3_aa: CASSQGNRGRGHSGQETQYF
cdr3_nt: TGCGCCAGCAGCCAAGGGAATAGGGGCAGGGGGCATTCGGGCCAAGAGACCCAGTACTTC
d_call: TRBD1
j_call: TRBJ2-5
v_call: TRBV4-3
clone_size: NA

cdr3_aa: CASSSDSYSGANVLTF
cdr3_nt: TGTGCCAGCAGCTCGGACAGCTACTCTGGGGCCAACGTCCTGACTTTC
d_call: NA
j_call: TRBJ2-6
v_call: TRBV5-4
clone_size: NA

cdr3_aa: CASSLAGGRQPQHF
cdr3_nt: TGTGCCAGCAGCTTGGCGGGGGGGCGGCAGCCCCAGCATTTT
d_call: NA
j_call: TRBJ1-5
v_call: TRBV5-4
clone_size: once

cdr3_aa: CASSLGGGYEQYF
cdr3_nt: TGTGCCAGCAGCTTAGGAGGGGGCTACGAGCAGTACTTC
d_call: NA
j_call: TRBJ2-7
v_call: TRBV11-3
clone_size: NA

cdr3_aa: CASSPPDRRRTEAFF
cdr3_nt: TGTGCCAGCAGCCCACCGGACAGGCGGCGGACTGAAGCTTTCTTT
d_call: TRBD1
j_call: TRBJ1-1
v_call: TRBV11-3
clone_size: NA

cdr3_aa: CAWRAGYRDSPLHF
cdr3_nt: TGTGCCTGGAGGGCAGGGTATCGAGATTCACCCCTCCACTTT
d_call: NA
j_call: TRBJ1-6
v_call: TRBV30
clone_size: once

cdr3_aa: CASSLQTGGGWGYEQYF
cdr3_nt: TGTGCCAGCAGCTTACAGACAGGTGGGGGATGGGGCTACGAGCAGTACTTC
d_call: NA
j_call: TRBJ2-7
v_call: TRBV7-9
clone_size: NA

cdr3_aa: CASSYRGGAFF
cdr3_nt: TGTGCCAGCAGTTACAGGGGAGGGGCTTTCTTT
d_call: NA
j_call: TRBJ1-1
v_call: TRBV6-5
clone_size: NA